This T cell receptor beta chain was recorded in a study of blood T cell repertoires in COVID-19. Study details: Acute and convalescent COVID-19 samples came from the United States, Italy and Spain. PBMCs, B-cell-depleted T cells, or T cells were the source of the cDNA or gDNA that made up the material.

Original methodology: Amplification with reference gene primers provided the estimates of nucleated cell counts. Data came from immunoSEQ multiplex PCR; TCRdb stores just in-frame clones and leaves some out. That table gives V, J and clone size, and the DNA gave D and trimming. The profile shows 35,000 to 45,000 clones, about 85% of them singletons. J was trimmed by 4 bases and V by 5 bases; bases with no gene match: 4. This CDR3 contains 16 residues. From germline, CDR1 is LGHDT and CDR2 YNNKEL (reference sequence). Material for sequencing was peripheral blood. V is TRBV3-1 (or the pseudogene TRBV3-2) and J is TRBJ2-2; 13 positions agree with TRBD2. This TCR came from a woman in her sixties or seventies in a cohort sampled during active COVID-19. The CDR3 coding sequence is TGTGCCAGCAGCTCTGGACTAGCGGGGGCCACCGGGGAGCTGTTTTTT. Residues: CASSSGLAGATGELFF.